The 3 T cell receptor beta chains listed next were all sequenced from one sample in a study of T cells in Graves' hyperthyroidism and ophthalmopathy. The CDR3 regions of TCR beta were amplified from RNA transcripts. HTBI primers were the set used in a first-round RT-PCR of the TCR CDR3. TCRdb re-analysed the multiplex PCR reads in MiXCR, keeping a single row per CDR3 protein. The table has approximately 720,000 distinct CDR3 sequences, under 20% seen once. The sequencing input was blood. All receptors derive from a woman between 45 and 60 years old with Graves' hyperthyroidism that later progressed to Graves' ophthalmopathy.

This clonotype has a count of ten or more. The V gene is TRBV3-1, the J gene TRBJ2-5; D may correspond to TRBD1 or TRBD2 (6 bases each). V dropped 3 bases and J dropped 5 bases, with 13 bases sitting between them. The germline V gene has CDR1 LGHDT and CDR2 YNNKEL (reference sequence). This CDR3 has 14 residues. CDR3 sequence (DNA): TGTGCCAGCAGCCACGGGGGCGGAACGGAGACCCAGTACTTC. This codes for CASSHGGGTETQYF.

This clonotype was recorded at least ten times. The chain links TRBV11-2 to TRBJ1-2; maybe TRBD1 (5 bases). Germline CDR1 SGHAT, CDR2 FQNNGV. V was pared by 1 base and J by 7 bases, with 10 bases between. This CDR3 spans 13 amino acids. In DNA form, the CDR3 reads TGTGCCAGCAGCTTAGGAGGGGTTGCTGGCTACACCTTC. This translates into CASSLGGVAGYTF.

This chain joins TRBV19 and TRBJ1-1; 7 bases fit TRBD1. V shed 4 bases, J shed 1 base, and the junction held 6 bases outside the gene matches. This CDR3 region has 15 residues. Germline CDR1 reads LNHDA; CDR2 reads SQIVND (reference sequence). CDR3 sequence (DNA): TGTGCCAGTAGTACCCAGGGACAGCCGAACACTGAAGCTTTCTTT. It yields the protein CASSTQGQPNTEAFF. Full variable domain (rest looked up from reference TRBV19 and TRBJ1-1): DGGITQSPKYLFRKEGQNVTLSCEQNLNHDAMYWYRQDPGQGLRLIYYSQIVNDFQKGDIAEGYSVSREKKESFPLTVTSAQKNPTAFYLCASSTQGQPNTEAFFGQGTRLTVV.